Below are 32 T cell receptor beta chains sequenced from a single sample in a study of blood T cell repertoires in COVID-19. The method was immunoSEQ multiplex PCR; TCRdb's version includes in-frame clones alone and lacks a portion of them. This table has about 170,000 clones, 88% appearing once. Sample: peripheral blood. These receptors were collected from a man aged 45 to 65 who had recovered from COVID-19.

The gene calls are TRBV7-2 and TRBJ2-1; 9 nucleotides align to TRBD2. The CDR3 is 17 residues long. Germline-derived CDR1 and CDR2 are SGHTA and FQGNSA. J gave up 0 bases and V 4 bases, and 7 bases lay outside the gene matches. Here the CDR3 reads CASSSPSGNPSYNEQFF. The DNA for the CDR3 is TGTGCCAGCAGCTCGCCTAGCGGGAACCCCTCCTACAATGAGCAGTTCTTC.

This chain uses TRBV7-2 with TRBJ2-3; 11 bases are shared with TRBD2. This CDR3 spans 16 amino acids. V was pared by 1 base and J by 5 bases, with 5 bases of the junction left unmatched. The V gene's germline CDR1 is SGHTA and CDR2 FQGNSA. CDR3 coding DNA: TGTGCCAGCAGCTTAGTAGCGGGAGGGCCTGAAGATACGCAGTATTTT. Its translation is CASSLVAGGPEDTQYF.

The V and J genes are TRBV5-5 and TRBJ1-2; weak D call: TRBD1 (6 bases). The V and J ends lost 1 base and 6 bases respectively, with 10 bases between them. From germline, CDR1 is SGHKS and CDR2 YYEKEE (reference sequence). This CDR3 has 13 residues. The CDR3 protein is CASSLTGYDGYTF. DNA of the CDR3: TGTGCCAGCAGCTTGACAGGGTATGATGGCTACACCTTC.

The V and J genes are TRBV19 and TRBJ2-7; D gene uncertain. Looked up from germline, CDR1 is LNHDA and CDR2 is SQIVND (reference sequence). Trimming removed 3 bases at V and 1 base at J, with 13 bases between. The CDR3 spans 15 residues. CDR3 residues: CASSIISGPSYEQYF. In nucleotides, the CDR3 is TGTGCCAGTAGTATTATCTCAGGCCCTTCCTACGAGCAGTACTTC.

The chain joins TRBV2 to TRBJ2-7, with 7 positions matching TRBD1. Germline lookup yields CDR1 SNHLY and CDR2 FYNNEI. The CDR3 covers 14 residues. The trim removed 7 bases at V and 5 bases at J, leaving 11 bases unmatched. Here the CDR3 reads CASNRQGVSNEQYF. The CDR3 nucleotides are TGTGCCAGCAATCGACAGGGTGTAAGTAACGAGCAGTACTTC.

V gene TRBV6-2 or TRBV6-3 combines with J gene TRBJ2-1, with 10 bases that match TRBD1. Germline V gene sequence: CDR1 MNHEY, CDR2 SVGEGT. V was pared by 0 bases and J by 7 bases, with 6 bases of the junction left unmatched. This CDR3 has 16 amino acids. The DNA for the CDR3 is TGTGCCAGCAGTTACTCGACAGGGGGCCACCGAAATGAGCAGTTCTTC. Protein: CASSYSTGGHRNEQFF.

The chain employs TRBV7-9 and TRBJ1-4; 8 positions match TRBD1. The CDR3 contains 16 residues. The ends lost 2 bases at V and 8 bases at J; junction bases unmatched: 10. Germline CDR1 reads SEHNR; CDR2 reads FQNEAQ (reference sequence). The CDR3 loop is CASSLLSGTGGEKLFF. CDR3 nucleotide sequence: TGTGCCAGCAGCTTACTATCCGGGACAGGAGGCGAAAAACTGTTTTTT.

The rearrangement uses TRBV29-1 and TRBJ1-1; D is uncertain. V was pared by 3 bases and J by 6 bases, with 5 bases between. The CDR3 contains 10 residues. Per the germline V gene, CDR1 is SQVTM and CDR2 is ANQGSEA. The CDR3 is CSVDIAEAFF. The CDR3 DNA reads as TGCAGCGTTGATATAGCTGAAGCTTTCTTT.

The chain couples TRBV10-3 to TRBJ2-3, with 9 bases aligning to TRBD2. The length of the CDR3 is 17 residues. V shed 2 bases and J 0 bases; nucleotides not matched to a gene: 6. CDR1 and CDR2 from the germline V gene are ENHRY and SYGVKD. CDR3 in amino acids: CAISEPPGLASTDTQYF. CDR3 nucleotides: TGTGCCATCAGTGAGCCCCCCGGACTAGCGAGCACAGATACGCAGTATTTT.

The chain joins TRBV4-1 to TRBJ2-7; unclear D gene. The CDR3 sequence is 11 residues long. The V gene lost 4 bases and the J gene lost 4 bases, with 5 bases spanning the gap. The germline CDR1 and CDR2 sequences are MGHRA and YSYEKL. The CDR3 bases are TGCGCCAGCAGCCTACATTACGAGCAGTACTTC. It is translated as CASSLHYEQYF.

The rearrangement links TRBV5-1 to TRBJ2-1; 11 nucleotides match TRBD2. This CDR3 contains 16 residues. The trim removed 3 bases at V and 5 bases at J, leaving 7 bases unmatched. Germline V gene lookup returns CDR1 SGHRS and CDR2 YFSETQ. The CDR3 bases are TGCGCCAGCAGCTCCGTCGGGACTAGCGGACACAATGAGCAGTTCTTC. Its protein is CASSSVGTSGHNEQFF.

The V and J genes are TRBV7-6 and TRBJ1-5; 9 bases match TRBD1. V was pared by 5 bases and J by 6 bases, with 5 bases of the junction left unmatched. CDR1 SGHVS and CDR2 FNYEAQ come from the germline V gene. The CDR3 is made up of 14 amino acids. The CDR3: CASSLGTGSQPQHF. The CDR3 bases are TGTGCCAGCAGCCTCGGGACAGGGAGTCAGCCCCAGCATTTT.

This chain connects TRBV19 to TRBJ1-2; D may be TRBD1 (6 bases). This CDR3 is 14 amino acids long. The V end was cut by 5 bases, the J end by 1 base, with 11 bases between. CDR1 and CDR2 (germline): LNHDA, SQIVND (reference sequence). The CDR3 protein is CASSAGTNNYGYTF. The CDR3 bases are TGTGCCAGTAGTGCCGGGACAAATAACTATGGCTACACCTTC.

The chain links TRBV27 to TRBJ2-7; TRBD1 might be the D (6 bases). V lost 5 bases and J 3 bases, leaving 14 bases between the germline ends. This CDR3 region has 14 residues. Germline V gene lookup returns CDR1 MNHEY and CDR2 SMNVEV (reference sequence). CDR3 sequence reads: CASSTRTDFYEQYF. CDR3 nucleotide sequence: TGTGCCAGCAGTACGCGGACAGACTTCTACGAGCAGTACTTC.

V and J are TRBV29-1 and TRBJ2-7; D perhaps matches TRBD2 (6 bases). V shed 1 base and J shed 3 bases, with 13 bases lying between them. Germline values: CDR1 SQVTM, CDR2 ANQGSEA. This CDR3 comprises 14 residues. The CDR3 protein is CSVEGRGSGYEQYF. In nucleotides, the CDR3 is TGCAGCGTTGAAGGGCGGGGATCTGGCTACGAGCAGTACTTC.

The CDR3 reads CASSGTSGVYEQFF. Here the CDR3 DNA reads TGTGCCAGCAGCGGGACTAGCGGCGTCTATGAGCAGTTCTTC. The rearrangement uses TRBV7-2 and TRBJ2-1; 11 nucleotides align to TRBD2. CDR1 is SGHTA, CDR2 FQGNSA, per germline. This CDR3 spans 14 amino acids. V lost 5 bases and J lost 8; bases outside the gene matches: 5.

There are a few counts of this clone. J is TRBJ2-2 and V is TRBV5-4, with 7 positions matching TRBD1. CDR1 SGHNT and CDR2 YYREEE come from the germline V gene (reference sequence). J gave up 7 bases and V 3 bases, and 9 bases lay outside the gene matches. The CDR3 covers 15 residues. In DNA form, the CDR3 reads TGTGCCAGCAGCTCACAGGGGATGCCCGACGGGGAGCTGTTTTTT. Residues: CASSSQGMPDGELFF. The variable domain in full, completed from reference TRBV5-4 and TRBJ2-2, reads ETGVTQSPTHLIKTRGQQVTLRCSSQSGHNTVSWYQQALGQGPQFIFQYYREEENGRGNFPPRFSGLQFPNYSSELNVNALELDDSALYLCASSSQGMPDGELFFGEGSRLTVL.

This clone was observed a single time. The chain recombines TRBV25-1 with TRBJ1-1; D is perhaps TRBD1 (5 bases). The CDR3 is made up of 14 amino acids. Germline V CDR1 and CDR2: MGHDK, SYGVNS. Trimming took off 6 bases at V and 1 base at J, with 12 bases between the two ends. This CDR3 is CASREGYPNTEAFF. In nucleotides, the CDR3 is TGTGCCAGCAGGGAGGGGTACCCGAACACTGAAGCTTTCTTT.

The rearrangement joins TRBV5-1 to TRBJ1-4, with D perhaps matching TRBD1 (6 bases). V gave up 4 bases and J gave up 0 bases, with 13 bases separating them. Germline V CDR1 and CDR2: SGHRS, YFSETQ. This CDR3 region has 16 residues. CDR3 sequence reads: CASSAGGATTNEKLFF. The CDR3 region has the DNA TGCGCCAGCAGCGCGGGGGGGGCGACAACTAATGAAAAACTGTTTTTT.

CDR3 sequence (DNA): TGTGCCAGCAGCGGACAGGGACCCCAAGAGACCCAGTACTTC. Its protein product is CASSGQGPQETQYF. The chain carries TRBV5-4 and TRBJ2-5; TRBD1 aligns across 8 bases. This CDR3 is built from 14 residues. Trimming at V came to 4 bases and at J to 1 base, leaving 3 bases not matched to a gene. CDR1 SGHNT and CDR2 YYREEE come from the germline V gene (reference sequence).

This clone was seen just once. The rearrangement joins TRBV6-2 or TRBV6-3 to TRBJ2-5; 8 bases line up with TRBD1. Germline CDR1 is MNHEY and CDR2 is SVGEGT. The CDR3 totals 15 residues. With V trimmed by 2 bases and J by 3 bases, 5 bases remained unmatched. CDR3 in amino acids: CASSYLQGEEETQYF. As DNA, the CDR3 is TGTGCCAGCAGTTACCTACAGGGGGAGGAAGAGACCCAGTACTTC.

The chain carries TRBV11-2 and TRBJ2-7; 7 nucleotides match TRBD2. Germline values: CDR1 SGHAT, CDR2 FQNNGV. The J segment lost 3 bases and the V segment lost 1 base, leaving 6 bases of the junction unmatched. This CDR3 contains 15 residues. CDR3 sequence reads: CASSLGLAGLYEQYF. The CDR3 DNA sequence: TGTGCCAGCAGCTTAGGCTTAGCGGGCCTCTACGAGCAGTACTTC.

The CDR3 DNA reads as TGTGCCAGCAGCATCCACGAGACTAGCAGAAAGTCCTACGAGCAGTACTTC. It specifies CASSIHETSRKSYEQYF. The chain employs TRBV21-1 and TRBJ2-7; the D segment call TRBD2 is taken from the table without a DNA check. TRBV21-1 is assigned pseudogene status. There are 17 residues in the CDR3.

V usage is TRBV25-1 and J usage is TRBJ2-7; TRBD1 aligns across 10 bases. Germline V gene sequence: CDR1 MGHDK, CDR2 SYGVNS. V lost 3 bases and J lost 0; bases outside the gene matches: 8. This CDR3 is built from 17 residues. This chain's CDR3 is CASSERDRGSSSYEQYF. CDR3 nucleotides: TGTGCCAGCAGTGAGAGGGACAGGGGCTCGAGCTCCTACGAGCAGTACTTC.

The chain links TRBV29-1 to TRBJ2-3, with 12 bases matching TRBD2. This CDR3 has 14 residues. Germline V gene data show CDR1 as SQVTM and CDR2 as ANQGSEA. V trimming: 5 bases; J trimming: 4 bases; junction bases outside the gene matches: 4. The CDR3 reads CSVLGLAGPDTQYF. The CDR3 nucleotides are TGCAGCGTTCTTGGACTAGCGGGGCCAGATACGCAGTATTTT.

The chain uses TRBV11-1 and TRBJ2-7, with D perhaps matching TRBD1 (6 bases). The CDR3 has 16 amino acids. Germline assignment: CDR1 SGHAT and CDR2 FQDESV (reference sequence). Deletions cut 4 bases from V and 0 bases from J, with 16 bases between. CDR3 sequence: CASSSGWTASSYEQYF. CDR3 DNA sequence: TGTGCCAGCAGCTCCGGTTGGACAGCGAGCTCCTACGAGCAGTACTTC. Full variable domain (missing parts from reference TRBV11-1 and TRBJ2-7): EAEVAQSPRYKITEKSQAVAFWCDPISGHATLYWYRQILGQGPELLVQFQDESVVDDSQLPKDRFSAERLKGVDSTLKIQPAELGDSAMYLCASSSGWTASSYEQYFGPGTRLTVT.

The chain links TRBV7-2 to TRBJ2-7; 12 nucleotides match TRBD2. Trimming cost V 3 bases and J 6 bases; bases outside gene matches: 3. CDR1 SGHTA and CDR2 FQGNSA come from the germline V gene. The CDR3 length is 14 residues. The CDR3 here is CASSFGTSGFEQYF. The CDR3 region has the DNA TGTGCCAGCAGCTTCGGGACTAGCGGGTTCGAGCAGTACTTC.

The chain joins TRBV15 to TRBJ1-5; D is perhaps TRBD1 (5 bases). In germline, CDR1 is LNHNV, CDR2 YYDKDF (reference sequence). Trimming took 6 bases from V and 0 from J, leaving 6 bases between them. CDR3 size: 13 residues. CDR3 region: CATRGGSNQPQHF. CDR3 nucleotides: TGTGCCACCAGGGGGGGTAGCAATCAGCCCCAGCATTTT.

The chain employs TRBV2 and TRBJ2-6; a possible D gene is TRBD2 (6 bases). This CDR3 region has 16 residues. V was clipped by 9 bases and J by 1 base, with 16 bases between them. Germline loops: CDR1 SNHLY, CDR2 FYNNEI. CDR3 in DNA: TGTGCCAGTGTAGGAGGGTTGAGGTCTGGGGCCAACGTCCTGACTTTC. Translating gives CASVGGLRSGANVLTF. Looking up the rest from reference TRBV2 and TRBJ2-6 gives the full variable domain: EPEVTQTPSHQVTQMGQEVILRCVPISNHLYFYWYRQILGQKVEFLVSFYNNEISEKSEIFDDQFSVERPDGSNFTLKIRSTKLEDSAMYFCASVGGLRSGANVLTFGAGSRLTVL.

This chain uses TRBV2 with TRBJ2-2; possible D gene TRBD1, 5 bases. The V end was cut by 2 bases, the J end by 4 bases, with 8 bases between. This CDR3 is 14 amino acids long. The V gene's germline CDR1 is SNHLY and CDR2 FYNNEI. CDR3 in DNA: TGTGCCAGCAGTGAACGACAGCGCACCGGGGAGCTGTTTTTT. Amino acid sequence: CASSERQRTGELFF.

The sample holds a few counts of this clone. V gene TRBV3-1 (or the pseudogene TRBV3-2) combines with J gene TRBJ2-7; TRBD1 matches at 10 bases. CDR3 length equals 16 residues. The V gene's germline CDR1 is LGHDT and CDR2 YNNKEL (reference sequence). With 0 bases clipped from V and 4 bases from J, the junction kept 6 bases outside the gene matches. CDR3 nucleotide sequence: TGTGCCAGCAGCCAAGAGCTCGGGACAGGGGCATACGAGCAGTACTTC. It is translated as CASSQELGTGAYEQYF.

This clone was seen once. The V call is TRBV11-2, the J call TRBJ2-3; 7 positions agree with TRBD2. This CDR3 comprises 15 residues. Germline CDR1 and CDR2: SGHAT and FQNNGV. V trimming: 1 base; J trimming: 3 bases; junction bases outside the gene matches: 4. The CDR3 loop reads CASSLGGSITDTQYF. In DNA form, the CDR3 reads TGTGCCAGCAGCTTAGGCGGGAGTATAACAGATACGCAGTATTTT.